A single sample gave rise to the 28 T cell receptor beta chains below, sequenced in a study of cytotoxic CD8 clonotypes in ibrutinib-treated CLL. Sequenced by immunoSEQ multiplex PCR; TCRdb stores in-frame clones only, minus some. The sample holds roughly 180,000 clones; approximately 68% are singletons and the top ten take under 15%. The sequences come from PBMCs, collected after 24 months of ibrutinib treatment. The receptor set was obtained from a human donor with chronic lymphocytic leukemia.

This clone has only a few counts. J is TRBJ2-5 and V is TRBV2; D unresolved. Trimming pared 1 base from V and 2 bases from J, leaving 5 bases between. This CDR3 is 13 amino acids long. CDR1 SNHLY and CDR2 FYNNEI come from the germline V gene. CDR3 sequence: CASSEGLQETQYF. The CDR3 DNA reads as TGTGCCAGCAGTGAAGGTTTACAAGAGACCCAGTACTTC.

This clone has a single count. This sequence joins TRBV7-2 and TRBJ2-5; possibly TRBD1 for D (6 bases). The CDR3 totals 14 residues. V dropped 4 bases and J dropped 5 bases, with 14 bases sitting between them. Per the germline V gene, CDR1 is SGHTA and CDR2 is FQGNSA. The CDR3 reads CASSSRQVPETQYF. The CDR3 nucleotides are TGTGCCAGCAGCTCTCGACAGGTCCCGGAGACCCAGTACTTC.

V gene TRBV5-6 combines with J gene TRBJ2-4; D is ambiguous. There are 16 residues in the CDR3. The germline V gene encodes CDR1 SGHDT and CDR2 YYEEEE. V was shortened by 4 bases and J by 1 base, with 15 bases between the two germline ends. The CDR3 region has the DNA TGTGCCAGCAGCATCAGTTTATCGCGGGCCAAAAACATTCAGTACTTC. Its protein is CASSISLSRAKNIQYF.

The J gene is TRBJ2-7, the V gene TRBV27; D is possibly TRBD2 (5 bases). This CDR3 region has 15 residues. Germline CDR1 reads MNHEY; CDR2 reads SMNVEV (reference sequence). Between the trimmed V and J ends, which lost 4 bases and 2 bases, there was a span of 15 bases. CDR3 nucleotide sequence: TGTGCCAGCAGTTCCCGAAATCTCGGGACCTACGAGCAGTACTTC. It codes for CASSSRNLGTYEQYF.

The CDR3 region has the DNA TGTGCCAGCAGAAAGGGGACTAGAACCTACGAGCAGTACTTC. Translated: CASRKGTRTYEQYF. V is TRBV28 and J is TRBJ2-7; 8 bases agree with TRBD2. V gave up 6 bases and J gave up 2 bases; unmatched junction bases: 6. Germline CDR1 and CDR2: MDHEN and SYDVKM. The CDR3 consists of 14 residues.

This clone was counted only a few times. The chain is built from TRBV28 and TRBJ1-1; D is uncertain. Trimming pared 2 bases from V and 1 base from J, leaving 20 bases between. Germline assignment: CDR1 MDHEN and CDR2 SYDVKM. The CDR3 spans 18 residues. This CDR3 reads CASSLAQVFPLANTEAFF. Here the CDR3 DNA reads TGTGCCAGCAGTTTAGCTCAGGTTTTTCCCCTCGCGAACACTGAAGCTTTCTTT. The full variable domain, rest sourced from reference TRBV28 and TRBJ1-1, is DVKVTQSSRYLVKRTGEKVFLECVQDMDHENMFWYRQDPGLGLRLIYFSYDVKMKEKGDIPEGYSVSREKKERFSLILESASTNQTSMYLCASSLAQVFPLANTEAFFGQGTRLTVV.

This clone occurred once. The chain has TRBV7-8 and TRBJ2-1, with a weak D call TRBD2 (6 bases). The CDR3 has 17 residues. Between the trimmed V and J ends, which lost 5 bases and 4 bases, there was a span of 21 bases. The V gene's germline CDR1 is SGHVS and CDR2 FQNEAQ. The chain's CDR3 is CASSAPRRERPYNEQFF. For the CDR3, the DNA is TGTGCCAGCAGCGCCCCCCGTCGGGAGCGCCCATACAATGAGCAGTTCTTC.

The J gene is TRBJ2-7, the V gene TRBV7-8; D remains unclear. Trimming removed 2 bases from V and 3 bases from J, with 17 bases in between. There are 16 residues in the CDR3. The germline gives CDR1 SGHVS, CDR2 FQNEAQ. The DNA of the CDR3 is TGTGCCAGCAGCTTAAGTACCCCAAATCCATTCTACGAGCAGTACTTC. Residues: CASSLSTPNPFYEQYF.

This clone was counted between two and nine times. Other DNA sequences in the sample encode the same CDR3. This chain connects TRBV30 to TRBJ1-2; D unresolved. The CDR3 is 12 amino acids. Germline loops: CDR1 GTSNPN, CDR2 SVGIG (reference sequence). V was trimmed by 0 bases and J by 4 bases, leaving 6 bases between them. In nucleotides, the CDR3 is TGTGCCTGGAGTGTAAGGAGCTATGGCTACACCTTC. It translates to CAWSVRSYGYTF.

This clone was seen a few times. The V and J genes are TRBV19 and TRBJ1-5; TRBD1 might be the D (5 bases). Germline assignment: CDR1 LNHDA and CDR2 SQIVND (reference sequence). The CDR3 has 13 residues. Trimming removed 5 bases at V and 6 bases at J, with 11 bases between. CDR3 coding DNA: TGTGCCAGTAGTTGGGGGAAAGGTCAGCCCCAGCATTTT. Its translation is CASSWGKGQPQHF.

The rearrangement joins TRBV15 to TRBJ2-1, with 7 nucleotides matching TRBD2. The CDR3 runs 15 residues. V shed 1 base, J shed 4 bases, and the junction held 4 bases outside the gene matches. Germline lookup yields CDR1 LNHNV and CDR2 YYDKDF (reference sequence). Here the CDR3 reads CATSRVAGAYNEQFF. For the CDR3, the DNA is TGTGCCACCAGCAGAGTGGCGGGAGCGTACAATGAGCAGTTCTTC.

J is TRBJ2-2 and V is TRBV7-8; 7 bases fit TRBD1. V was pared by 5 bases and J by 1 base, with 1 base of the junction left unmatched. Per the germline V gene, CDR1 is SGHVS and CDR2 is FQNEAQ. The CDR3 covers 14 residues. The CDR3 DNA sequence: TGTGCCAGCAGCCGGGACAGGAACACCGGGGAGCTGTTTTTT. Translating it yields CASSRDRNTGELFF.

This clone has only one observation. The chain joins TRBV19 to TRBJ2-7; the D gene is possibly TRBD1 (5 bases). Germline-derived CDR1 and CDR2 are LNHDA and SQIVND (reference sequence). The CDR3 extends over 15 amino acids. The germline V and J ends were trimmed by 6 bases and 3 bases, with 18 bases remaining between them. The chain's CDR3 is CASRMQTEPNYEQYF. The CDR3 DNA reads TGTGCCAGTAGGATGCAGACAGAGCCAAACTACGAGCAGTACTTC.

The chain couples TRBV6-5 to TRBJ2-5; 7 positions match TRBD2. V lost 0 bases and J lost 1; bases outside the gene matches: 2. The CDR3 totals 15 residues. Per the germline V gene, CDR1 is MNHEY and CDR2 is SVGAGI. CDR3: CASSYSLAVQETQYF. DNA for the CDR3: TGTGCCAGCAGTTACTCTCTAGCGGTCCAAGAGACCCAGTACTTC.

V is TRBV29-1 and J is TRBJ1-1; D not resolved. The CDR3 consists of 12 residues. CDR1 is SQVTM and CDR2 is ANQGSEA in the germline V gene. V was pared by 7 bases and J by 1 base, with 10 bases between. CDR3 in DNA: TGCAGCGACCGAGCGCAGAACACTGAAGCTTTCTTT. Its translation: CSDRAQNTEAFF.

The genes are TRBV11-3 and TRBJ2-1; 8 bases line up with TRBD2. V gave up 1 base and J gave up 9 bases; unmatched junction bases: 17. This CDR3 is 18 amino acids long. The V gene's germline CDR1 is SGHNT and CDR2 YENEEA. CDR3 loop: CASSLGALADFGDGEQFF. The CDR3 coding sequence is TGTGCCAGCAGCTTAGGGGCACTAGCGGATTTCGGGGACGGTGAGCAGTTCTTC.

This chain joins TRBV19 and TRBJ1-2; D unresolved. The CDR3 length is 16 residues. V was shortened by 4 bases and J by 4 bases, with 19 bases between the two germline ends. The V gene's germline CDR1 is LNHDA and CDR2 SQIVND (reference sequence). The CDR3 region is CASSRLMGGLFYGYTF. The CDR3 DNA sequence: TGTGCCAGTAGTAGGTTAATGGGCGGATTATTCTATGGCTACACCTTC. The full variable domain, rest sourced from reference TRBV19 and TRBJ1-2, is DGGITQSPKYLFRKEGQNVTLSCEQNLNHDAMYWYRQDPGQGLRLIYYSQIVNDFQKGDIAEGYSVSREKKESFPLTVTSAQKNPTAFYLCASSRLMGGLFYGYTFGSGTRLTVV.

The chain uses TRBV5-1 and TRBJ1-2, with unresolved D. CDR1 is SGHRS, CDR2 YFSETQ, per germline. V dropped 0 bases and J dropped 1 base, with 10 bases sitting between them. This CDR3 has 15 amino acids. Here the CDR3 reads CASSLGYGDNYGYTF. CDR3 nucleotides: TGCGCCAGCAGCTTGGGATACGGAGATAACTATGGCTACACCTTC.

The chain combines TRBV6-6 with TRBJ2-7; TRBD2 might be the D (6 bases). The CDR3 runs to 12 residues. Per germline, CDR1 MNHNY and CDR2 SVGAGI (reference sequence). V was shortened by 8 bases and J by 2 bases, with 10 bases between the two germline ends. CDR3 loop: CASGSGTYEQYF. The CDR3 coding sequence is TGTGCCAGCGGTAGCGGTACCTACGAGCAGTACTTC.

The chain has TRBV11-2 and TRBJ1-3; D uncertain. Germline V CDR1 and CDR2: SGHAT, FQNNGV. Trimming shortened V by 3 bases and J by 0 bases, and 12 bases separated the two germline ends. CDR3 length: 16 residues. The CDR3 loop is CASSFLNSVSGNTIYF. Written as DNA, the CDR3 is TGTGCCAGCAGCTTTCTAAATTCAGTCTCTGGAAACACCATATATTTT.

This clone was detected only once. The V call is TRBV6-6, the J call TRBJ2-5, with a possible D match to TRBD1 (6 bases). The CDR3 consists of 13 residues. V was shortened by 2 bases and J by 5 bases, with 9 bases between the two germline ends. Germline V gene data show CDR1 as MNHNY and CDR2 as SVGAGI (reference sequence). The CDR3 protein is CASSYGGGETQYF. The CDR3, as DNA: TGTGCCAGCAGTTACGGGGGCGGGGAGACCCAGTACTTC.

This sequence joins TRBV15 and TRBJ1-2; TRBD1 might be the D (5 bases). V shed 0 bases and J shed 0 bases, with 11 bases lying between them. Germline V gene lookup returns CDR1 LNHNV and CDR2 YYDKDF (reference sequence). This CDR3 contains 16 residues. CDR3 DNA sequence: TGTGCCACCAGCAGAGATTTAGGACACTCTAACTATGGCTACACCTTC. This encodes CATSRDLGHSNYGYTF.

In its sample, this clone was seen once. J is TRBJ2-2 and V is TRBV15; D is possibly TRBD1 (6 bases). From germline, CDR1 is LNHNV and CDR2 YYDKDF (reference sequence). There are 17 residues in the CDR3. Between the trimmed V and J ends, which lost 8 bases and 0 bases, there was a span of 19 bases. The CDR3 here is CATHYSGTPPNTGELFF. DNA of the CDR3: TGTGCCACCCATTACTCCGGGACACCCCCGAACACCGGGGAGCTGTTTTTT.

J is TRBJ2-1 and V is TRBV20-1; 8 bases are shared with TRBD1. Trimming cost V 8 bases and J 9 bases; bases outside gene matches: 6. This CDR3 contains 11 residues. The germline V gene has CDR1 DFQATT and CDR2 SNEGSKA (reference sequence). CDR3 coding DNA: TGCAGTACCGGAGGACAGGGTGAGCAGTTCTTC. It yields the protein CSTGGQGEQFF.

The rearrangement joins TRBV5-1 to TRBJ2-3; 7 positions match TRBD2. This CDR3 region has 14 residues. V lost 6 bases to trimming and J lost 2 bases; unmatched junction nucleotides: 6. Germline CDR1 and CDR2: SGHRS and YFSETQ. DNA for the CDR3: TGCGCCAGCACGGCGGGAGTGCTCACAGATACGCAGTATTTT. Its protein product is CASTAGVLTDTQYF.

J is TRBJ1-1 and V is TRBV11-2, with D uncertain. Trimming took 1 base from V and 5 from J, leaving 8 bases between them. Germline V gene data show CDR1 as SGHAT and CDR2 as FQNNGV. This CDR3 region has 13 residues. The CDR3 DNA sequence: TGTGCCAGCAGCTTAGTGGGGAATACTGAAGCTTTCTTT. Protein sequence: CASSLVGNTEAFF.

This clone was found once. This rearrangement joins TRBV5-1 to TRBJ2-7; TRBD1 is a possible D gene (6 bases). This CDR3 comprises 14 residues. V shed 4 bases and J shed 1 base, with 12 bases lying between them. Germline CDR1 SGHRS, CDR2 YFSETQ. The CDR3 sequence is CASSLRQVSYEQYF. CDR3 in DNA: TGCGCCAGCAGCCTGAGACAGGTGTCCTACGAGCAGTACTTC.

V usage is TRBV10-3 and J usage is TRBJ2-5; no clear D gene. Trimming took 9 bases from V and 5 from J, leaving 16 bases between them. This CDR3 spans 13 amino acids. Germline V gene lookup returns CDR1 ENHRY and CDR2 SYGVKD. CDR3 bases: TGTGCCATTGGACCGGCCATGGGGGAGACCCAGTACTTC. It encodes CAIGPAMGETQYF.